The 17 T cell receptor beta chains below were found in one sample sequenced in a study of cytomegalovirus exposure and HLA in healthy donors. The primer mix had 60 Vbeta and 13 Jbeta primers. Data came from immunoSEQ multiplex PCR; TCRdb stores just in-frame clones and leaves some out. The table records 150,000 to 200,000 clones, 78% of them present only once. Sample: PBMCs. The receptor source for this set is a woman aged 40 to 55 in good health and CMV-seronegative.

The chain uses TRBV4-1 and TRBJ1-4, with TRBD1 identical over 12 bases. With 4 bases clipped from V and 9 bases from J, the junction kept 9 bases outside the gene matches. The CDR3 covers 16 residues. Germline V gives CDR1 MGHRA, CDR2 YSYEKL. CDR3 in DNA: TGCGCCAGCAGCCCTTACGGGACAGGGGGCAATCAAAAACTGTTTTTT. It translates to CASSPYGTGGNQKLFF.

The chain uses TRBV28 and TRBJ2-7; 10 nucleotides align to TRBD1. The germline CDR1 and CDR2 sequences are MDHEN and SYDVKM. V gave up 4 bases and J gave up 2 bases; unmatched junction bases: 8. This CDR3 spans 16 amino acids. CDR3 DNA sequence: TGTGCCAGCAGTTCAATGGGGGGACAGGGGACCTACGAGCAGTACTTC. As protein: CASSSMGGQGTYEQYF.

The chain combines TRBV27 with TRBJ1-5; D perhaps matches TRBD1 (5 bases). CDR1 is MNHEY and CDR2 is SMNVEV in the germline V gene (reference sequence). The CDR3 has 16 residues. Trimming stripped 0 bases from V and 0 bases from J, with 9 bases between. The CDR3, as DNA: TGTGCCAGCAGTTTATCGAGACAGCATAGCAATCAGCCCCAGCATTTT. Translated, it gives CASSLSRQHSNQPQHF.

The chain has TRBV5-6 and TRBJ1-2; the D gene is possibly TRBD1 (5 bases). The CDR3 length is 13 residues. Trimming took off 6 bases at V and 4 bases at J, with 13 bases between the two ends. The V gene's germline CDR1 is SGHDT and CDR2 YYEEEE. The CDR3: CASNEDSLYGYTF. CDR3 sequence (DNA): TGTGCCAGCAACGAAGACAGCCTCTATGGCTACACCTTC.

This chain uses TRBV19 with TRBJ1-5; D not certain. V was cut by 6 bases and J by 3 bases, with 15 bases left in between. Germline values: CDR1 LNHDA, CDR2 SQIVND (reference sequence). This CDR3 is 15 amino acids long. CDR3 sequence reads: CASRTNRRPNQPQHF. Here the CDR3 DNA reads TGTGCCAGTAGGACAAACCGACGGCCCAATCAGCCCCAGCATTTT. The full variable domain, its missing parts supplied by reference TRBV19 and TRBJ1-5, is DGGITQSPKYLFRKEGQNVTLSCEQNLNHDAMYWYRQDPGQGLRLIYYSQIVNDFQKGDIAEGYSVSREKKESFPLTVTSAQKNPTAFYLCASRTNRRPNQPQHFGDGTRLSIL.

In its sample, this clone was seen once. This sequence joins TRBV5-1 and TRBJ2-3; no definite D call. V lost 5 bases and J 5 bases, leaving 12 bases between the germline ends. The CDR3 is 13 amino acids. Germline V CDR1 and CDR2: SGHRS, YFSETQ. CDR3 sequence (DNA): TGCGCCAGCAGAGAAGCCATCGTAGATACGCAGTATTTT. This sequence encodes CASREAIVDTQYF.

V usage is TRBV28 and J usage is TRBJ2-7; weak D call: TRBD1 (6 bases). Trimming took off 3 bases at V and 2 bases at J, with 11 bases between the two ends. Germline assignment: CDR1 MDHEN and CDR2 SYDVKM. This CDR3 is 14 amino acids long. The CDR3 DNA is TGTGCCAGCAGTTTGGGCAGGGGACCCTACGAGCAGTACTTC. Amino acid sequence: CASSLGRGPYEQYF.

The J gene is TRBJ2-6, the V gene TRBV27; D is perhaps TRBD1 (6 bases). The CDR3 is 17 amino acids. CDR1 MNHEY and CDR2 SMNVEV come from the germline V gene (reference sequence). Trimming took off 3 bases at V and 0 bases at J, with 12 bases between the two ends. This CDR3 is CASSFITGSSGANVLTF. In nucleotides, the CDR3 is TGTGCCAGCAGTTTTATTACAGGGAGCTCTGGGGCCAACGTCCTGACTTTC.

Written as DNA, the CDR3 is TGTGCCAGCAGTGAAGCTTATCGAGGGCGGGAGACCCAGTACTTC. This encodes CASSEAYRGRETQYF. V usage is TRBV6-1 and J usage is TRBJ2-5; TRBD2 might be the D (5 bases). The V end was cut by 0 bases, the J end by 5 bases, with 13 bases between. The germline CDR1 and CDR2 sequences are MNHNS and SASEGT. This CDR3 spans 15 amino acids.

The chain uses TRBV4-1 and TRBJ2-7; D is unresolved. Germline lookup yields CDR1 MGHRA and CDR2 YSYEKL. This CDR3 is built from 14 residues. The V gene lost 4 bases and the J gene lost 1 base, with 11 bases spanning the gap. DNA of the CDR3: TGCGCCAGCAGCCTGGCGTCGGGTTCCTACGAGCAGTACTTC. Translation gives CASSLASGSYEQYF.

The chain recombines TRBV2 with TRBJ2-5, with D possibly being TRBD1 (5 bases). Germline loops: CDR1 SNHLY, CDR2 FYNNEI. CDR3 size: 15 residues. Trimming shortened V by 8 bases and J by 2 bases, and 18 bases separated the two germline ends. CDR3 loop: CASSTAGLLQETQYF. CDR3 in DNA: TGTGCCAGCTCAACCGCAGGGCTCCTGCAAGAGACCCAGTACTTC.

V is TRBV4-1 and J is TRBJ2-7; 10 bases fit TRBD1. CDR3 size: 16 residues. Germline V gene sequence: CDR1 MGHRA, CDR2 YSYEKL. V trimming: 5 bases; J trimming: 6 bases; junction bases outside the gene matches: 13. The CDR3, as DNA: TGCGCCAGCAGCTTTCCCCCAGACAGGGGGCTAAGCGAGCAGTACTTC. Residues: CASSFPPDRGLSEQYF.

This clone was found once. The chain joins TRBV9 to TRBJ1-2; D is unresolved. CDR1 SGDLS and CDR2 YYNGEE come from the germline V gene. The CDR3 length is 13 residues. V lost 4 bases, J lost 8 bases, and 15 bases lay in between. This CDR3 reads CASSPGGVVGYTF. The CDR3 nucleotides read TGTGCCAGCAGCCCGGGCGGGGTGGTCGGCTACACCTTC.

The V and J genes are TRBV28 and TRBJ2-2; 10 bases map to TRBD2. With V trimmed by 6 bases and J by 3 bases, 4 bases remained unmatched. Germline V gene lookup returns CDR1 MDHEN and CDR2 SYDVKM. The CDR3 is 15 amino acids. The CDR3 nucleotides read TGTGCCAGCAGCTTGACTAGCGGGTACACCGGGGAGCTGTTTTTT. This encodes CASSLTSGYTGELFF. Together with reference TRBV28 and TRBJ2-2, the CDR3 gives the full variable domain: DVKVTQSSRYLVKRTGEKVFLECVQDMDHENMFWYRQDPGLGLRLIYFSYDVKMKEKGDIPEGYSVSREKKERFSLILESASTNQTSMYLCASSLTSGYTGELFFGEGSRLTVL.

The chain combines TRBV18 with TRBJ1-6; 9 positions agree with TRBD1. Trimming cost V 5 bases and J 8 bases; bases outside gene matches: 4. Germline assignment: CDR1 KGHSH and CDR2 LQKENI. The length of the CDR3 is 14 residues. CDR3 sequence reads: CASSRTGDDSPLHF. CDR3 in DNA: TGTGCCAGCTCAAGGACAGGGGACGATTCACCCCTCCACTTT.

The CDR3 spells CATTRTGGTEAFF. The CDR3 coding sequence is TGTGCCACTACTCGGACAGGGGGCACTGAAGCTTTCTTT. V gene TRBV7-7 combines with J gene TRBJ1-1; TRBD1 matches at 10 bases. This CDR3 region has 13 residues. Germline V gives CDR1 SSHAT, CDR2 FNYEAQ (reference sequence). Unmatched junction bases numbered 6, after V lost 10 bases and J lost 4 bases.

J is TRBJ1-2 and V is TRBV2; 7 bases agree with TRBD1. V trimming: 2 bases; J trimming: 5 bases; junction bases outside the gene matches: 5. Germline-derived CDR1 and CDR2 are SNHLY and FYNNEI. CDR3 length: 14 residues. The DNA of the CDR3 is TGTGCCAGCAGTGAAACGGGACAGTCTTATGGCTACACCTTC. Translated, it gives CASSETGQSYGYTF.